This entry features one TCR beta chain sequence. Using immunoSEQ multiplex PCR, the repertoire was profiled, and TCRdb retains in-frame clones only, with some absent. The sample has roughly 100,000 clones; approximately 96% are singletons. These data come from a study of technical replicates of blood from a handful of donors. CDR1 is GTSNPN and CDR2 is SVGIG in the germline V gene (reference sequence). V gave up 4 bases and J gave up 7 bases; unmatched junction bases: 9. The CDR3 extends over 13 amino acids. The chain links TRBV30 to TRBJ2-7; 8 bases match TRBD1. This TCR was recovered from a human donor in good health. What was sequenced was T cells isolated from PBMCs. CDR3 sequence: CAWTYQGAGEQYF. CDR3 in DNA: TGTGCCTGGACCTACCAGGGGGCTGGGGAGCAGTACTTC.